These 9 T cell receptor beta chains came from one sample sequenced in a study of shared T cell receptors in the human thymus. Clones were read by immunoSEQ multiplex PCR, and TCRdb kept only the in-frame ones, dropping some. Of about 380,000 clones detected, 95% appear once; the ten largest clones hold roughly 0.02%. Specimen: thymocytes. The receptor source for this set is a human donor.

This clone was recorded once. This chain links TRBV4-1 with TRBJ2-7; perhaps TRBD1 as D (6 bases). Germline V gene data show CDR1 as MGHRA and CDR2 as YSYEKL. Deletions cut 1 base from V and 2 bases from J, with 18 bases between. The CDR3 consists of 17 residues. As DNA, the CDR3 is TGCGCCAGCAGCCAAGGGGTGGGGGCAGAAACTCCCTACGAGCAGTACTTC. This translates into CASSQGVGAETPYEQYF.

The chain joins TRBV25-1 to TRBJ2-1; D is perhaps TRBD1 or TRBD2 (6 bases each). The CDR3 runs 15 residues. V lost 4 bases to trimming and J lost 2 bases, with 12 bases between them. The germline V gene encodes CDR1 MGHDK and CDR2 SYGVNS. The CDR3 coding sequence is TGTGCCAGCAGTGGAGGGGGGTATCCCTACAATGAGCAGTTCTTC. Translating it yields CASSGGGYPYNEQFF. The entire variable domain, with the rest obtained from reference TRBV25-1 and TRBJ2-1, is as follows: EADIYQTPRYLVIGTGKKITLECSQTMGHDKMYWYQQDPGMELHLIHYSYGVNSTEKGDLSSESTVSRIRTEHFPLTLESARPSHTSQYLCASSGGGYPYNEQFFGPGTRLTVL.

V usage is TRBV28 and J usage is TRBJ1-2, with D possibly being TRBD1 (5 bases). The germline CDR1 and CDR2 sequences are MDHEN and SYDVKM. The CDR3 spans 18 residues. V was pared by 4 bases and J by 2 bases, with 23 bases between. CDR3 DNA: TGTGCCAGCAGTTCCTCTCCCCTCCCCCCTCGACAGAACTATGGCTACACCTTC. It translates to CASSSSPLPPRQNYGYTF.

V gene TRBV28 combines with J gene TRBJ1-5; TRBD1 matches at 7 bases. Germline V gene sequence: CDR1 MDHEN, CDR2 SYDVKM. This CDR3 comprises 16 residues. The V and J ends lost 6 bases and 3 bases, in that order; junction bases with no gene match: 11. CDR3 protein: CASSLNQGVYNQPQHF. For the CDR3, the DNA is TGTGCCAGCAGCCTTAACCAGGGGGTGTACAATCAGCCCCAGCATTTT.

V is TRBV10-3 and J is TRBJ1-6; D remains unclear. V lost 0 bases and J 2 bases, leaving 5 bases between the germline ends. CDR1 and CDR2 (germline): ENHRY, SYGVKD. The CDR3 runs 15 residues. The CDR3 spells CAISESVTYNSPLHF. The CDR3 DNA follows: TGTGCCATCAGTGAGTCGGTTACCTATAATTCACCCCTCCACTTT.

The chain links TRBV25-1 to TRBJ2-3; TRBD1 matches 10 bases. This CDR3 comprises 17 residues. V lost 2 bases, J lost 2 bases, and 7 bases stayed unmatched. In germline, CDR1 is MGHDK, CDR2 SYGVNS. The CDR3 DNA sequence: TGTGCCAGCAGTGAACCCGCCGGGACAGGGGACACAGATACGCAGTATTTT. It is translated as CASSEPAGTGDTDTQYF.

This clone was seen a single time. The CDR3 DNA reads TGTGCCAGCAGCCTTAGCGGGGCGGGGGATGAGCAGTTCTTC. Translated, it gives CASSLSGAGDEQFF. V is TRBV4-2 and J is TRBJ2-1, with 8 bases fitting TRBD2. V lost 4 bases and J lost 8; bases outside the gene matches: 7. The CDR3 sequence is 14 residues long. Germline V gene lookup returns CDR1 LGHNA and CDR2 YNFKEQ.

This clone was counted once. V and J are TRBV27 and TRBJ2-5; no clear D gene. The CDR3 spans 13 residues. Trimming stripped 4 bases from V and 5 bases from J, with 11 bases between. Germline CDR1 MNHEY, CDR2 SMNVEV (reference sequence). The CDR3 sequence: CASSCSLRETQYF. CDR3 DNA: TGTGCCAGCAGTTGTTCCCTGAGGGAGACCCAGTACTTC.

This clone turned up a few times. This chain connects TRBV27 to TRBJ2-7; D may be TRBD2 (5 bases). The CDR3 covers 15 residues. Germline CDR1 and CDR2: MNHEY and SMNVEV (reference sequence). Between the trimmed V and J ends, which lost 5 bases and 4 bases, there was a span of 18 bases. CDR3 sequence reads: CASSPTTLAAYEQYF. The CDR3 DNA reads as TGTGCCAGCAGTCCTACCACCCTAGCAGCGTACGAGCAGTACTTC.